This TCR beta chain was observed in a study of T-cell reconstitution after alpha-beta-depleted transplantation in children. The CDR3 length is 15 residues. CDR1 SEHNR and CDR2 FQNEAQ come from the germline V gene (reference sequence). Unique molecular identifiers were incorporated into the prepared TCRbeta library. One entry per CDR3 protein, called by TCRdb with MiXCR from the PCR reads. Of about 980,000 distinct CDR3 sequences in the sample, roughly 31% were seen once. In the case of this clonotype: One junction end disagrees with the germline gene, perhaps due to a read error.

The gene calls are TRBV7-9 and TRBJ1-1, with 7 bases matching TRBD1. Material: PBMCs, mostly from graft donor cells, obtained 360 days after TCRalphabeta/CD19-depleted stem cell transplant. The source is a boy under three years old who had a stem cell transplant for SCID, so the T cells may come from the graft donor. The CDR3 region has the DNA TGTGCCAGCAGCTTCCGCGAGACAGGGAACGCTGAAGCTTTCTTT. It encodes CASSFRETGNAEAFF.